The present entry profiles one T cell receptor (beta chain) with its context. There is no known antigen for this receptor. Base quality data are lacking; no much larger clone is found one base away. The CDR1 and CDR2 encoded by the germline V gene are SGHRS and YFSETQ. V drops 1 base and J drops 6 bases, leaving 7 bases in between. The CDR3 spans 12 residues, from the cysteine through the phenylalanine. The entry retains the CDR3 DNA only, 36 bases that are in frame from base 1. The entry originates in a study of T cell responses to AZD1222 COVID-19 vaccine (dated by TCRdb to the early 2020s). Regarding the complete study: A total of 230 to 250 trial participants underwent TCR sequencing, of whom about 210 received two doses of AZD1222 and around 26 received two doses of the MenACWY control vaccine. Trial participants were enrolled into age subgroups of 18-55, 56-69 and 70-plus years, which contained around 150, 29 and 61 TCR-sequenced participants, respectively.

The study at large found these results: Reportedly, almost half of the unique spike-specific TCRs recognized epitopes lying outside the regions that are mutated in the B.1.351 and B.1.1.7 variants. In the small 56-69-year group, the increase in depth fell short of significance, most likely because of low power. Most participants were white British and females outnumbered males, and the authors suggested that clonal diversity may have been underestimated. Because no samples from the day 14 peak response were available, repertoires could be characterized only after the peak T cell response. After two AZD1222 doses, both the breadth and the depth of spike-specific TCRs were significantly higher than at day 0 and than in MenACWY recipients. CD4 TCRs associated with the vaccine covered the entire spike protein, and the dominant responses were in regions 160-218 and 743-854. Only five or six AZD1222 recipients were SARS-CoV-2 seropositive at baseline, limiting conclusions about previously exposed vaccinees.

The CDR3 regions of human TCRbeta chains were analyzed by immunosequencing. In the original analysis: Repertoire TCRs were matched against a reference library of SARS-CoV-2-specific TCRs generated with the MIRA antigen-specificity platform. Breadth was defined as the fraction of unique TCRs that were SARS-CoV-2-associated, and depth was defined as the fraction of total T cells that were SARS-CoV-2-associated. Using the MIRA data, each spike-specific TCR was assigned both to the spike region to which the TCR was reactive and to a CD4 or CD8 class. Log10-transformed breadth and depth values were compared by one-way ANOVA with Sidak's multiple comparisons tests. TCRdb re-hosts the immuneACCESS table, in-frame sequences only. Its copies lack some clones; in the studies checked, an unresolved V gene accounts for under half of them, and the cause for the rest is not known. V, J and clone size are those of that table, while D and trimming were read from the DNA. This sample gives more than 75,000 clones in total; around nine tenths of them show up just once. Less than 6% of the sample rests with the top ten.

Taken with the paper, the label for time point translates to: about 28 days (+/-7) after the second vaccine dose. AZD1222 recipients given second doses at about 4 weeks or at about 12 weeks were pooled, since spike-specific TCR depth and breadth were not found to differ between the two schedules. Vaccinee samples came from UK trials COV001 and COV002, including a single-blind randomized controlled phase 2/3 trial of AZD1222 (ChAdOx1 nCoV-19) in healthy adults. For TCRbeta chain sequencing, PBMC samples were collected from trial participants at day 0 and at day 28 after the second dose. Here the chain combines TRBV5-1 and TRBJ1-1; no D segment can be confidently identified. The input for sequencing was peripheral blood, taken 28 days after the second AZD1222 dose. The TCR sequence derives from an adult who received the AZD1222 COVID-19 vaccine. CDR3 sequence: CASSLPGPEAFF. The sequenced DNA is TGCGCCAGCAGCTTGCCAGGCCCTGAAGCTTTCTTT.